The entry below describes one T cell receptor beta chain. This record comes from a study of blood T cell repertoires in COVID-19. The germline V gene has CDR1 SGHNT and CDR2 YENEEA. V gave up 1 base and J gave up 8 bases; unmatched junction bases: 9. This CDR3 region has 16 residues. Repertoires were generated with immunoSEQ multiplex PCR, while TCRdb's copy carries only in-frame clones and drops some. The table lists approximately 100,000 clones, approximately 86% of them singletons. This chain joins TRBV11-3 and TRBJ1-4; TRBD1 aligns across 8 bases. Sequenced sample: PBMCs or T cells enriched from blood (not recorded which). The source is a woman aged 45-65 years who had recovered from COVID-19. In DNA form, the CDR3 reads TGTGCCAGCAGCTTAGGCCTACAGGGGGAAGGGGAAAAACTGTTTTTT. This translates into CASSLGLQGEGEKLFF.